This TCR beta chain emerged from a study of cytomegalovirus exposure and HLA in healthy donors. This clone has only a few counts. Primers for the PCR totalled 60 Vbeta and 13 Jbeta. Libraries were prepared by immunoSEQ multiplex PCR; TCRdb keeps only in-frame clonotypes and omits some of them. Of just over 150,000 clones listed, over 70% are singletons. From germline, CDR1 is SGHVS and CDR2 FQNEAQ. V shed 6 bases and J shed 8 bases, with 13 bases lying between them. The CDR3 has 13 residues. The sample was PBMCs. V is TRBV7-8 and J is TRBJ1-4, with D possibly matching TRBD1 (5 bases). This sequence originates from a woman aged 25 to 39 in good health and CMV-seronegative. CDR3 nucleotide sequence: TGTGCCAGCAGACGCGGGGACTACGAAAAACTGTTTTTT. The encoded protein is CASRRGDYEKLFF.